These 8 T cell receptor beta chains share one sample of origin, sequenced in a study of a mutant IDH1 vaccine in newly diagnosed glioma. The antigens of these receptors remain unknown. As for time point: week 47, end of study. The content of each vaccine dose was 300 ug of mutant IDH1 20-mer peptide, and topical imiquimod accompanied it. Assay: immunoSEQ multiplex PCR; the TCRdb copy retains only in-frame clones and omits some. The sample includes about 56,000 clones, 75% seen only once; the top ten take about 5%. The specimen was PBMCs, collected from a glioma patient whose treatment included an IDH1 peptide vaccine. These TCRs come from a man aged 50-60 years with glioma.

The J gene is TRBJ2-7, the V gene TRBV10-3; 11 bases are shared with TRBD2. The V gene's germline CDR1 is ENHRY and CDR2 SYGVKD. Unmatched junction bases numbered 3, after V lost 1 base and J lost 7 bases. The CDR3 covers 14 residues. CDR3 sequence reads: CAISEFGLAGEQYF. DNA of the CDR3: TGTGCCATCAGTGAGTTTGGACTAGCGGGTGAGCAGTACTTC.

The rearrangement links TRBV6-1 to TRBJ2-7; the D is unclear. The CDR3 contains 12 residues. Germline-derived CDR1 and CDR2 are MNHNS and SASEGT. Trimming shortened V by 4 bases and J by 4 bases, and 8 bases separated the two germline ends. CDR3 nucleotides: TGTGCCAGCAGTGTTTGGGGATACGAGCAGTACTTC. This gives the protein CASSVWGYEQYF.

The V and J genes are TRBV30 and TRBJ2-7; TRBD1 might be the D (5 bases). The germline V and J ends were trimmed by 3 bases and 2 bases, with 17 bases remaining between them. The CDR3 spans 15 residues. Germline assignment: CDR1 GTSNPN and CDR2 SVGIG (reference sequence). CDR3 DNA: TGTGCCTGGAGCGCCCCGCGACAGAGAACCTACGAGCAGTACTTC. This encodes CAWSAPRQRTYEQYF.

This clone was detected once. The chain combines TRBV7-8 with TRBJ1-1; D is unclear. Germline V gene sequence: CDR1 SGHVS, CDR2 FQNEAQ. The ends were cut back, 5 bases at V and 1 base at J, with 11 bases in the middle. The CDR3 sequence is 14 residues long. CDR3 in amino acids: CASSPPVRNTEAFF. The CDR3 nucleotides read TGTGCCAGCAGCCCCCCAGTGAGGAACACTGAAGCTTTCTTT.

This rearrangement joins TRBV6-1 to TRBJ1-6; possibly TRBD1 for D (6 bases). Germline V gene data show CDR1 as MNHNS and CDR2 as SASEGT. The CDR3 is 15 amino acids. V dropped 8 bases and J dropped 5 bases, with 16 bases sitting between them. CDR3 residues: CASPGGGSNNSPLHF. The CDR3 DNA reads as TGTGCCAGCCCTGGAGGGGGTTCTAATAATTCACCCCTCCACTTT.

This rearrangement joins TRBV6-1 to TRBJ1-2; D gene uncertain. Germline V lookup: CDR1 MNHNS, CDR2 SASEGT. The V end lost 4 bases, the J end lost 7 bases, and 7 bases lay between the germline ends. The CDR3 spans 11 residues. The CDR3 protein is CASSGKVGYTF. CDR3 bases: TGTGCCAGCAGTGGTAAGGTTGGCTACACCTTC.

V and J are TRBV2 and TRBJ1-4, with 10 bases matching TRBD1. Trimming at V came to 6 bases and at J to 4 bases, leaving 5 bases not matched to a gene. The CDR3 is 15 residues long. The germline V gene has CDR1 SNHLY and CDR2 FYNNEI. Written as DNA, the CDR3 is TGTGCCAGCAGCGGGGGACAGGGGCGTAATGAAAAACTGTTTTTT. Amino acids: CASSGGQGRNEKLFF. Full variable domain (rest looked up from reference TRBV2 and TRBJ1-4): EPEVTQTPSHQVTQMGQEVILRCVPISNHLYFYWYRQILGQKVEFLVSFYNNEISEKSEIFDDQFSVERPDGSNFTLKIRSTKLEDSAMYFCASSGGQGRNEKLFFGSGTQLSVL.

CDR3 DNA: TGTGCCAGCAGTAGACAGGGTAATGAAAAACTGTTTTTT. Translated, it gives CASSRQGNEKLFF. The genes are TRBV2 and TRBJ1-4, with TRBD1 matching 7 bases. The germline V gene has CDR1 SNHLY and CDR2 FYNNEI. CDR3 size: 13 residues. V lost 5 bases and J lost 4; bases outside the gene matches: 1. The complete variable domain, with remaining parts taken from reference TRBV2 and TRBJ1-4, reads EPEVTQTPSHQVTQMGQEVILRCVPISNHLYFYWYRQILGQKVEFLVSFYNNEISEKSEIFDDQFSVERPDGSNFTLKIRSTKLEDSAMYFCASSRQGNEKLFFGSGTQLSVL.